These 21 T cell receptor beta chains were all obtained from the same sample, sequenced in a study of blood T cell repertoires in COVID-19. Sequenced by immunoSEQ multiplex PCR; TCRdb stores in-frame clones only, minus some. The data contain under 250,000 clones, 70% to 90% of them singletons. The specimen sequenced was peripheral blood. These receptors were taken from a man younger than 35 with active or convalescent COVID-19.

V usage is TRBV5-1 and J usage is TRBJ1-1; the D is unclear. Germline values: CDR1 SGHRS, CDR2 YFSETQ. There are 12 residues in the CDR3. V was pared by 0 bases and J by 11 bases, with 11 bases between. Written as DNA, the CDR3 is TGCGCCAGCAGCTTGGGAGGGTCCTGGGCTTTCTTT. It encodes CASSLGGSWAFF.

This chain joins TRBV11-2 and TRBJ2-3, with 8 bases matching TRBD1. The CDR3 loop spans 15 amino acids. CDR1 is SGHAT and CDR2 is FQNNGV in the germline V gene. J gave up 1 base and V 3 bases, and 3 bases lay outside the gene matches. The chain's CDR3 is CASSFRGRGTDTQYF. CDR3 nucleotides: TGTGCCAGCAGCTTCAGGGGGCGCGGCACAGATACGCAGTATTTT.

The chain links TRBV6-5 to TRBJ2-7; TRBD1 aligns across 8 bases. The V and J ends lost 8 bases and 5 bases, in that order; junction bases with no gene match: 11. The CDR3 loop spans 14 amino acids. Germline loops: CDR1 MNHEY, CDR2 SVGAGI. Written as DNA, the CDR3 is TGTGCCAGCGGACCTACAGACAGGGGTGACGAGCAGTACTTC. Its translation is CASGPTDRGDEQYF.

This chain links TRBV3-1 (or the pseudogene TRBV3-2) with TRBJ2-3; D gene ambiguous. The germline V gene encodes CDR1 LGHDT and CDR2 YNNKEL (reference sequence). The CDR3 length is 16 residues. Trimming left V 1 base short and J 3 bases short, with 14 bases between. In DNA form, the CDR3 reads TGTGCCAGCAGCCAAGTCCTGCTAGAAAAGACAGATACGCAGTATTTT. This translates into CASSQVLLEKTDTQYF.

The genes are TRBV5-1 and TRBJ2-7; 11 bases align to TRBD1. The CDR3 runs to 14 residues. Trimming at V came to 8 bases and at J to 4 bases, leaving 8 bases not matched to a gene. Germline loops: CDR1 SGHRS, CDR2 YFSETQ. The CDR3 is CASYLGQGAYEQYF. The DNA of the CDR3 is TGCGCCAGTTACCTCGGACAGGGGGCGTACGAGCAGTACTTC.

The chain has TRBV7-9 and TRBJ2-7, with 12 positions matching TRBD2. The CDR3 is 17 amino acids. The ends lost 6 bases at V and 3 bases at J; junction bases unmatched: 12. Germline CDR1 SEHNR, CDR2 FQNEAQ (reference sequence). DNA for the CDR3: TGTGCCAGCAGGAGGACTAGCGGGACCCGGACGTTCTACGAGCAGTACTTC. It yields the protein CASRRTSGTRTFYEQYF.

The rearrangement uses TRBV6-5 and TRBJ2-1; TRBD1 aligns across 7 bases. The J segment lost 7 bases and the V segment lost 0 bases, leaving 3 bases of the junction unmatched. The germline V gene encodes CDR1 MNHEY and CDR2 SVGAGI. CDR3 size: 14 residues. The DNA of the CDR3 is TGTGCCAGCAGTTACTCGACAGGGATGAATGAGCAGTTCTTC. This encodes CASSYSTGMNEQFF.

The V gene is TRBV6-2 or TRBV6-3, the J gene TRBJ2-7; 8 bases match TRBD1. Germline lookup yields CDR1 MNHEY and CDR2 SVGEGT. The CDR3 spans 15 residues. V lost 0 bases, J lost 9 bases, and 10 bases stayed unmatched. CDR3 sequence (DNA): TGTGCCAGCAGTTACTCTTCCAGGGGGCACGGTGGGCAGTACTTC. It encodes CASSYSSRGHGGQYF.

The chain recombines TRBV7-6 with TRBJ2-3; no definite D call. Trimming took off 3 bases at V and 0 bases at J, with 31 bases between the two ends. The CDR3 runs 22 residues. Germline V lookup: CDR1 SGHVS, CDR2 FNYEAQ. The CDR3 sequence is CASSFHPPPKILTSTSTDTQYF. Here the CDR3 DNA reads TGTGCCAGCAGCTTTCATCCCCCGCCTAAGATCTTAACTTCCACTAGCACAGATACGCAGTATTTT.

This rearrangement joins TRBV18 to TRBJ2-2; no clear D. The CDR3 runs to 15 residues. With 2 bases removed from V and 3 bases from J, the gap between germline ends came to 10 bases. The V gene's germline CDR1 is KGHSH and CDR2 LQKENI. CDR3 loop: CASSPIMADTGELFF. The CDR3 bases are TGTGCCAGCTCACCAATTATGGCAGACACCGGGGAGCTGTTTTTT.

This clone was counted a single time. The rearrangement joins TRBV19 to TRBJ2-2, with 7 bases lining up with TRBD2. The length of the CDR3 is 14 residues. The J segment lost 4 bases and the V segment lost 5 bases, leaving 4 bases of the junction unmatched. Germline CDR1 is LNHDA and CDR2 is SQIVND (reference sequence). CDR3 DNA sequence: TGTGCCAGTAGTTCAGGGACTACCACCGGGGAGCTGTTTTTT. This translates into CASSSGTTTGELFF. Looking up the rest from reference TRBV19 and TRBJ2-2 gives the full variable domain: DGGITQSPKYLFRKEGQNVTLSCEQNLNHDAMYWYRQDPGQGLRLIYYSQIVNDFQKGDIAEGYSVSREKKESFPLTVTSAQKNPTAFYLCASSSGTTTGELFFGEGSRLTVL.

The chain carries TRBV7-3 and TRBJ2-5; possible D gene TRBD2, 6 bases. The germline CDR1 and CDR2 sequences are SGHTA and FQGTGA. This CDR3 has 13 residues. The V and J ends lost 4 bases and 2 bases respectively, with 8 bases between them. The CDR3 DNA follows: TGTGCCAGCAGCTCGGGGACTCAAGAGACCCAGTACTTC. Protein sequence: CASSSGTQETQYF.

J is TRBJ2-7 and V is TRBV9; tentative D call: TRBD1 (6 bases). From germline, CDR1 is SGDLS and CDR2 YYNGEE. Trimming left V 0 bases short and J 7 bases short, with 14 bases between. This CDR3 has 14 residues. This CDR3 is CASSVDTGSGEQYF. In DNA, the CDR3 is TGTGCCAGCAGCGTAGATACAGGGTCGGGAGAGCAGTACTTC.

The J gene is TRBJ1-2, the V gene TRBV9, with D uncertain. Trimming took 0 bases from V and 8 from J, leaving 11 bases between them. CDR1 is SGDLS, CDR2 YYNGEE, per germline. The CDR3 consists of 13 residues. The CDR3 DNA reads as TGTGCCAGCAGCGTAGAAGGATCTAGGGGCTACACCTTC. Translated: CASSVEGSRGYTF.

The chain joins TRBV7-9 to TRBJ2-4, with 11 positions matching TRBD2. The germline gives CDR1 SEHNR, CDR2 FQNEAQ (reference sequence). Trimming took 6 bases from V and 3 from J; bases not matched to a gene: 1. This CDR3 has 14 residues. CDR3 in amino acids: CASSLAGGKNIQYF. DNA for the CDR3: TGTGCCAGCAGTCTAGCGGGAGGCAAAAACATTCAGTACTTC.

This clone appeared once. The V and J genes are TRBV30 and TRBJ1-6; 8 bases fit TRBD1. CDR3 size: 13 residues. Unmatched junction bases numbered 3, after V lost 1 base and J lost 10 bases. Germline V CDR1 and CDR2: GTSNPN, SVGIG (reference sequence). CDR3 sequence reads: CAWSAGGKSPLHF. The CDR3 DNA follows: TGTGCCTGGAGTGCAGGGGGCAAATCACCCCTCCACTTT.

This clone has only one observation. This chain links TRBV25-1 with TRBJ1-5; D is perhaps TRBD1 (6 bases). The CDR3 totals 16 residues. CDR1 MGHDK and CDR2 SYGVNS come from the germline V gene. The ends were cut back, 4 bases at V and 4 bases at J, with 17 bases in the middle. This CDR3 reads CASSAATGPLNQPQHF. The DNA of the CDR3 is TGTGCCAGCAGTGCAGCAACAGGGCCCCTTAATCAGCCCCAGCATTTT.

The chain carries TRBV23-1 and TRBJ2-1, with 11 positions matching TRBD2. TRBV23-1 is an ORF for which the function is uncertain. Trimming cost V 4 bases and J 6 bases; bases outside gene matches: 5. The CDR3 is 15 amino acids. In DNA form, the CDR3 reads TGCGCCAGCAGTCCTCTAGCGGGGGGTCTCAATGAGCAGTTCTTC. This sequence encodes CASSPLAGGLNEQFF.

The chain is built from TRBV3-1 (or the pseudogene TRBV3-2) and TRBJ2-5; the match to TRBD2 covers 10 bases. The V and J ends lost 1 base and 0 bases, in that order; junction bases with no gene match: 8. The CDR3 has 18 residues. Germline V gene data show CDR1 as LGHDT and CDR2 as YNNKEL (reference sequence). The CDR3 loop reads CASSQVQRGGSHQETQYF. As DNA, the CDR3 is TGTGCCAGCAGCCAAGTGCAGCGGGGGGGGTCTCACCAAGAGACCCAGTACTTC.

The genes are TRBV14 and TRBJ2-2; D possibly corresponds to TRBD1 (5 bases). CDR1 and CDR2 (germline): SGHDN, FVKESK. The V end was cut by 3 bases, the J end by 6 bases, with 8 bases between. The CDR3 has 13 residues. The CDR3 sequence: CASSHQTAGELFF. The DNA of the CDR3 is TGTGCCAGCAGCCACCAGACAGCCGGGGAGCTGTTTTTT.

A word on this clone: The sample contains more than one DNA sequence encoding this CDR3. This sequence joins TRBV5-1 and TRBJ2-1, with D perhaps matching TRBD2 (5 bases). Deletions cut 0 bases from V and 4 bases from J, with 11 bases between. Germline-derived CDR1 and CDR2 are SGHRS and YFSETQ. CDR3 length: 15 residues. In DNA, the CDR3 is TGCGCCAGCAGCTTGGGTCTAGCAGAATACAATGAGCAGTTCTTC. Translated: CASSLGLAEYNEQFF.